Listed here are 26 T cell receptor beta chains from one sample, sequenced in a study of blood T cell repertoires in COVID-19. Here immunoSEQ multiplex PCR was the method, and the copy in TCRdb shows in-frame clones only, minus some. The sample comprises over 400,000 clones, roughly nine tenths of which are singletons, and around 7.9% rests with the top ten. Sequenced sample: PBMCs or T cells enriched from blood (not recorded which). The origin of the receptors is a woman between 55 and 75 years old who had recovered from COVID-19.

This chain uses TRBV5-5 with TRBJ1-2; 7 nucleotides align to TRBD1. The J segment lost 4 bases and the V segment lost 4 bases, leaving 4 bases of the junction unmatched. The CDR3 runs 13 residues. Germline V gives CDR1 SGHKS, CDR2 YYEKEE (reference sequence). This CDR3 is CASSPWDSYGYTF. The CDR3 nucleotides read TGTGCCAGCAGCCCGTGGGACAGCTATGGCTACACCTTC.

The CDR3 here is CASSYRQGGEKLFF. CDR3 nucleotide sequence: TGTGCCAGCAGTTACCGACAGGGGGGTGAAAAACTGTTTTTT. This sequence joins TRBV6-6 and TRBJ1-4, with TRBD1 matching 9 bases. Germline-derived CDR1 and CDR2 are MNHNY and SVGAGI (reference sequence). V gave up 2 bases and J gave up 7 bases; unmatched junction bases: 2. The CDR3 contains 14 residues.

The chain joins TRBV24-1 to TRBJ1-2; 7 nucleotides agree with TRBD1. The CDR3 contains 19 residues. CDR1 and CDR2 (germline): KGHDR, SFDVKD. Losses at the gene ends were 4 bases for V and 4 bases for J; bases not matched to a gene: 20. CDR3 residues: CATSDLPTQDQGGSYGYTF. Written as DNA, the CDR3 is TGTGCCACCAGTGACCTTCCAACTCAGGACCAGGGGGGCAGCTATGGCTACACCTTC.

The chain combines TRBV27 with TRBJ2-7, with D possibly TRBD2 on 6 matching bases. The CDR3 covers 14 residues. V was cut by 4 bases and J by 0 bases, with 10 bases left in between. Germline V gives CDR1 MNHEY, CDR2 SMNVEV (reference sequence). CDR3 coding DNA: TGTGCCAGCAGTTGGCGGGGATTCTCCTACGAGCAGTACTTC. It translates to CASSWRGFSYEQYF.

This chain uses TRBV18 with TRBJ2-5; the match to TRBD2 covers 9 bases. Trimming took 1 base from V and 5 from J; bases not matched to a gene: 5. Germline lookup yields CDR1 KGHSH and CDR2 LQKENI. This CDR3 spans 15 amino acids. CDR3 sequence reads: CASSPQRGAVETQYF. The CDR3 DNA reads TGTGCCAGCTCACCACAGCGGGGGGCCGTGGAGACCCAGTACTTC.

CDR3 sequence reads: CASSLATTDLETQYF. In DNA form, the CDR3 reads TGTGCCAGCAGCTTAGCTACGACAGATTTAGAGACCCAGTACTTC. This rearrangement joins TRBV7-6 to TRBJ2-5; maybe TRBD1 (5 bases). V shed 0 bases and J shed 4 bases, with 12 bases lying between them. This CDR3 is 15 amino acids long. Germline V gene data show CDR1 as SGHVS and CDR2 as FNYEAQ. Full variable domain (missing parts from reference TRBV7-6 and TRBJ2-5): GAGVSQSPRYKVTKRGQDVALRCDPISGHVSLYWYRQALGQGPEFLTYFNYEAQQDKSGLPNDRFSAERPEGSISTLTIQRTEQRDSAMYRCASSLATTDLETQYFGPGTRLLVL.

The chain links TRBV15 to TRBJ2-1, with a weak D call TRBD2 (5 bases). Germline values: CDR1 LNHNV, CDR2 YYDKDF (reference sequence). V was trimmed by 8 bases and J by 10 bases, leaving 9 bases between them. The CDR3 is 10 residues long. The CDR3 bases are TGTGCCACCCCGTGCGGGGAGCAGTTCTTC. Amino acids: CATPCGEQFF.

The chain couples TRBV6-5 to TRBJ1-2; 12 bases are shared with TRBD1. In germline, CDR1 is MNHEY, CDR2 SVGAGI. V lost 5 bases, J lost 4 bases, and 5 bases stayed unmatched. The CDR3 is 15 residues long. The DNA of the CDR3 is TGTGCCAGCAGTCAGTGGGACAGGGGGCTCTATGGCTACACCTTC. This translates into CASSQWDRGLYGYTF.

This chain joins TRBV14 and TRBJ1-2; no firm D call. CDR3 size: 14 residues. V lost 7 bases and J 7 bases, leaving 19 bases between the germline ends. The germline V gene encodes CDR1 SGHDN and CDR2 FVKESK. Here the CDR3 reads CASTEIDGILGYTF. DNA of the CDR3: TGTGCCAGCACCGAAATAGACGGGATTCTTGGCTACACCTTC.

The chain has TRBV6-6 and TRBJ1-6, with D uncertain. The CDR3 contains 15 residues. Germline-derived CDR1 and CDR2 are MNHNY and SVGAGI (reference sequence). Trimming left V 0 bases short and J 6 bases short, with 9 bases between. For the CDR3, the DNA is TGTGCCAGCAGTTACTCGGAGGCTTCTAATTCACCCCTCCACTTT. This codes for CASSYSEASNSPLHF.

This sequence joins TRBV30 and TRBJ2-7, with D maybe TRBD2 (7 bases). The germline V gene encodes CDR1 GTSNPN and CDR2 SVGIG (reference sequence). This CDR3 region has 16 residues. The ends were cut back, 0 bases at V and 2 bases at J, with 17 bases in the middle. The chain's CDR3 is CAWSVGRGLGTYEQYF. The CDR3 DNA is TGTGCCTGGAGTGTCGGGCGGGGGCTGGGGACCTACGAGCAGTACTTC.

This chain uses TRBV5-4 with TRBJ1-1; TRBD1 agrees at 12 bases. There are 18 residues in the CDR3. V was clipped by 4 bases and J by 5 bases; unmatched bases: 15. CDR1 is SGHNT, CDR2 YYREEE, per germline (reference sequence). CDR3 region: CASSPTPGTGGVKTEAFF. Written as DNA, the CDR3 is TGTGCCAGCAGCCCCACCCCCGGGACAGGGGGCGTAAAGACTGAAGCTTTCTTT.

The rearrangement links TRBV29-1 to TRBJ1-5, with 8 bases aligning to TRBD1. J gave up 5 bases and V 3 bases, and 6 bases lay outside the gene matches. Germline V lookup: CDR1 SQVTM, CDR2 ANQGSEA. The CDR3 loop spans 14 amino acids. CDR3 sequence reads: CSVDPGQGDQPQHF. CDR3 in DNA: TGCAGCGTTGACCCCGGACAGGGCGATCAGCCCCAGCATTTT.

For the CDR3, the DNA is TGTGCCAGCAGTTTTGGAGGCGGGGAGCTGTTTTTT. Residues: CASSFGGGELFF. The chain recombines TRBV28 with TRBJ2-2, with D perhaps matching TRBD2 (5 bases). The V gene lost 3 bases and the J gene lost 7 bases, with 6 bases spanning the gap. The CDR3 has 12 residues. From germline, CDR1 is MDHEN and CDR2 SYDVKM.

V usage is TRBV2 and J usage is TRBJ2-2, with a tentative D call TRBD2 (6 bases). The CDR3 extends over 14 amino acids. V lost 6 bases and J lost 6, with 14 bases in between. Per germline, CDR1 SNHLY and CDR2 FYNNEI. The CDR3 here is CASRVGSVSGELFF. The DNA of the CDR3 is TGTGCCAGCAGGGTCGGGAGCGTTTCCGGGGAGCTGTTTTTT.

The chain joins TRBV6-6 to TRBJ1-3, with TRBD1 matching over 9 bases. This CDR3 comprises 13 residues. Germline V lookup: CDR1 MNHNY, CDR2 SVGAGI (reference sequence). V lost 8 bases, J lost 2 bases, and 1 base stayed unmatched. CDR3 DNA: TGTGCCAGCCGACAGGGGGCTGGAAACACCATATATTTT. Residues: CASRQGAGNTIYF.

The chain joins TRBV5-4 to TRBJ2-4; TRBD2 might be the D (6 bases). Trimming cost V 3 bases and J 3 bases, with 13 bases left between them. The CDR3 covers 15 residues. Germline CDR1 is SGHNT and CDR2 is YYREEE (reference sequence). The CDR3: CASSSGGVGKNIQYF. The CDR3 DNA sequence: TGTGCCAGCAGCTCCGGAGGGGTCGGCAAAAACATTCAGTACTTC.

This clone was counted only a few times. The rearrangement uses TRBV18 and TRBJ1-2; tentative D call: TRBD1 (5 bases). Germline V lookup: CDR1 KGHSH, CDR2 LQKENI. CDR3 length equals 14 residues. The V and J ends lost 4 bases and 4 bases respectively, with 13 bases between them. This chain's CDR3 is CASSHLTATYGYTF. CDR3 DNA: TGTGCCAGCTCACACCTGACAGCGACCTATGGCTACACCTTC.

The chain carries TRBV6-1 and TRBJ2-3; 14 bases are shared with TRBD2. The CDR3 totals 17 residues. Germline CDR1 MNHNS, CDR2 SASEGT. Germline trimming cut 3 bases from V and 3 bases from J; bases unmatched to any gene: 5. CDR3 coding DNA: TGTGCCAGCAGTGATAGACTAGCGGGGGGGCGTACAGATACGCAGTATTTT. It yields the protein CASSDRLAGGRTDTQYF.

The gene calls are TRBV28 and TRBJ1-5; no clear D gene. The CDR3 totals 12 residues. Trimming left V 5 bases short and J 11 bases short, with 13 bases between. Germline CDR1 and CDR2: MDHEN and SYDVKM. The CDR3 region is CASSHTGAAQHF. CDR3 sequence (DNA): TGTGCCAGCAGTCACACGGGTGCGGCCCAGCATTTT.

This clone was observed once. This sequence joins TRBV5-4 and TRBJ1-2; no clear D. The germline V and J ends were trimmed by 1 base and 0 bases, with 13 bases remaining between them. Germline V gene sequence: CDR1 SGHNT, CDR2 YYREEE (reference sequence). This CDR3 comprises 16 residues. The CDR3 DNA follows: TGTGCCAGCAGCTTGCCGGGGAGGGAAGCTAACTATGGCTACACCTTC. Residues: CASSLPGREANYGYTF.

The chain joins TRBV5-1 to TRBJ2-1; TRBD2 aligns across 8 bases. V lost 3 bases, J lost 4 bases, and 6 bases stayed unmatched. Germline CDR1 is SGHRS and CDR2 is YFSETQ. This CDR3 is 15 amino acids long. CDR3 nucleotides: TGCGCCAGCAGCTCTTTAGCGGGGCAGTACAATGAGCAGTTCTTC. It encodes CASSSLAGQYNEQFF.

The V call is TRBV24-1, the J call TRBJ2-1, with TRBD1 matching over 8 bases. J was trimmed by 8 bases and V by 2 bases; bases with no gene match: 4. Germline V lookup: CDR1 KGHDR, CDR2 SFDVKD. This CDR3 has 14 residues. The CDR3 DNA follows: TGTGCCACCAGTGATTACAGGGGGTCGTATGAGCAGTTCTTC. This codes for CATSDYRGSYEQFF.

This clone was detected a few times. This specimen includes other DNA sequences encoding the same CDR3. The CDR3 loop is CASSLGRSYGYTF. For the CDR3, the DNA is TGTGCCAGCAGCTTAGGTCGCAGCTATGGCTACACCTTC. The chain uses TRBV11-2 and TRBJ1-2; the D is unclear. CDR1 and CDR2 (germline): SGHAT, FQNNGV. V gave up 1 base and J gave up 4 bases, with 7 bases separating them. The CDR3 has 13 residues.

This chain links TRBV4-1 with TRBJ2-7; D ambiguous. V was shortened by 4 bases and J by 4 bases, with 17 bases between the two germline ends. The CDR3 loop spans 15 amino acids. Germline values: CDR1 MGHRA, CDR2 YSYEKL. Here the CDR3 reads CASSLEDNFGYEQYF. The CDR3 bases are TGCGCCAGCAGCCTAGAGGATAATTTCGGGTACGAGCAGTACTTC.

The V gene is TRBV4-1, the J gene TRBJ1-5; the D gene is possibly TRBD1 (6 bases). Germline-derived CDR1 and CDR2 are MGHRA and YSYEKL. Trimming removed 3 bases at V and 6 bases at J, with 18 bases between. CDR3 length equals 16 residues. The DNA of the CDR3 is TGCGCCAGCAGCCAGGAACCCGGACAGAAGTTTCAGCCCCAGCATTTT. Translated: CASSQEPGQKFQPQHF.